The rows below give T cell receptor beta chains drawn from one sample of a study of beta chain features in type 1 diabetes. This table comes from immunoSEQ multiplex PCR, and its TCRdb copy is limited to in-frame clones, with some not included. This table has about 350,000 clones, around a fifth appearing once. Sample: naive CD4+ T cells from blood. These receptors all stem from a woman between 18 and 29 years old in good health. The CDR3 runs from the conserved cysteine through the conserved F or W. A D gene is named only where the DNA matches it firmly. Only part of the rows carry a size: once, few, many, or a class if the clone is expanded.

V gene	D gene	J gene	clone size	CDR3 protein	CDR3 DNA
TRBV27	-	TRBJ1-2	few	CASTPVPSSSGYTF	TGTGCCAGCACCCCTGTCCCCTCCTCGTCGGGCTACACCTTC
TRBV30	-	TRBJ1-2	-	CAWGRQAYGYTF	TGTGCCTGGGGAAGACAGGCCTATGGCTACACCTTC
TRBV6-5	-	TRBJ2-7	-	CASTRSGGYEQYF	TGTGCCAGCACCCGAAGTGGAGGATACGAGCAGTACTTC
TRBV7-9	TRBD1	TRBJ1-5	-	CASSTRQGSMSNQPQHF	TGTGCCAGCAGCACAAGACAGGGGAGTATGAGCAATCAGCCCCAGCATTTT
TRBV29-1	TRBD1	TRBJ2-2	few	CSVRIGDRGFTGELFF	TGCAGCGTCAGAATTGGGGACAGGGGGTTCACCGGGGAGCTGTTTTTT
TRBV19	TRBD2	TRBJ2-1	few	CASRTSGRAGYEQFF	TGTGCCAGTCGGACTAGCGGGAGGGCCGGGTATGAGCAGTTCTTC
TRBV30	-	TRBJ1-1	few	CAWSVGRANTEAFF	TGTGCCTGGAGTGTAGGGCGGGCGAACACTGAAGCTTTCTTT
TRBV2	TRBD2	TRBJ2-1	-	CASSELAGGPSEQFF	TGTGCCAGCAGTGAGCTAGCGGGAGGGCCATCTGAGCAGTTCTTC
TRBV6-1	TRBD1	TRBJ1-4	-	CASRDRANEKLFF	TGTGCCAGCAGGGACAGGGCTAATGAAAAACTGTTTTTT
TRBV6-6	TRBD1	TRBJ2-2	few	CASTAGGSTGELFF	TGTGCCAGCACCGCAGGGGGCTCAACCGGGGAGCTGTTTTTT
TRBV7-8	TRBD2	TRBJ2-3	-	CASRPRVGGGKDTQYF	TGTGCCAGCAGACCTCGTGTCGGGGGAGGGAAAGATACGCAGTATTTT
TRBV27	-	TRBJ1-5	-	CASSRVRDQPQHF	TGTGCCAGCTCCCGAGTTCGGGATCAGCCCCAGCATTTT
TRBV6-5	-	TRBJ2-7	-	CASSYGGSDEQYF	TGTGCCAGCAGTTACGGGGGGTCCGACGAGCAGTACTTC
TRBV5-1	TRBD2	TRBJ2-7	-	CASSLKKSAGDEQYF	TGCGCCAGCAGCTTGAAAAAATCGGCGGGAGACGAGCAGTACTTC
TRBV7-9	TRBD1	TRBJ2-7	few	CASILDRAGVEQYF	TGTGCCAGTATACTGGACAGGGCAGGGGTAGAGCAGTACTTC
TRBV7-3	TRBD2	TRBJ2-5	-	CASSLGGGETQYF	TGTGCCAGCAGCTTAGGCGGGGGAGAGACCCAGTACTTC
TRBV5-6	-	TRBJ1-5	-	CASSVGAGSQPQHF	TGTGCCAGCAGCGTGGGAGCGGGAAGTCAGCCCCAGCATTTT
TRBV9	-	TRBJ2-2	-	CASRRAGIHGELFF	TGTGCCAGCCGGAGGGCAGGAATTCACGGGGAGCTGTTTTTT
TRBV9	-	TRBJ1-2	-	CASSELLKGSGYTF	TGTGCCAGCAGCGAACTCCTAAAAGGGAGTGGCTACACCTTC
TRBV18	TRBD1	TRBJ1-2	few	CASSPPGQGVSYGYTF	TGTGCCAGCTCACCACCGGGACAGGGGGTTAGCTATGGCTACACCTTC
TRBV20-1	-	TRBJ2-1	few	CSARGSGEQFF	TGCAGTGCTAGGGGGAGCGGTGAGCAGTTCTTC
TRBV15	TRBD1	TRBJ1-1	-	CATSLMGQGVGNTEAFF	TGTGCCACCAGCTTAATGGGACAGGGAGTGGGCAACACTGAAGCTTTCTTT
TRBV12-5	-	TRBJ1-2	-	CASGLVPGVHGYTF	TGTGCTAGTGGTTTGGTACCGGGGGTACATGGCTACACCTTC
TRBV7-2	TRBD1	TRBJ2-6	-	CASSLVGTGLSGANVLTF	TGTGCCAGCAGCTTAGTCGGGACAGGGCTCTCTGGGGCCAACGTCCTGACTTTC
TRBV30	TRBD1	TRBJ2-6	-	CASKTGARSGANVLTF	TGTGCCTCCAAGACAGGGGCCCGATCTGGGGCCAACGTCCTGACTTTC
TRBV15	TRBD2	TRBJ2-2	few	CATSRDFAGVTGELFF	TGTGCCACCAGCAGAGATTTCGCGGGGGTGACCGGGGAGCTGTTTTTT
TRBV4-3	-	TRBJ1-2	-	CASSQRGSGYTF	TGCGCCAGCAGTCAAAGGGGAAGTGGCTACACCTTC
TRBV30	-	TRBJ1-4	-	CAWSVPRGGNEKLFF	TGTGCCTGGAGTGTACCGAGGGGGGGTAATGAAAAACTGTTTTTT
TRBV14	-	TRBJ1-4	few	CASSQISGEKLFF	TGTGCCAGCAGCCAAATCAGCGGTGAAAAACTGTTTTTT
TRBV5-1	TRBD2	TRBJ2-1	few	CASSPLPRGTSHEQFF	TGCGCCAGCAGCCCCCTTCCGCGGGGGACCTCGCATGAGCAGTTCTTC
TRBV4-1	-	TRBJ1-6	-	CASSQAVAGGNSPLHF	TGCGCCAGCAGCCAGGCTGTGGCAGGTGGGAATTCACCCCTCCACTTT